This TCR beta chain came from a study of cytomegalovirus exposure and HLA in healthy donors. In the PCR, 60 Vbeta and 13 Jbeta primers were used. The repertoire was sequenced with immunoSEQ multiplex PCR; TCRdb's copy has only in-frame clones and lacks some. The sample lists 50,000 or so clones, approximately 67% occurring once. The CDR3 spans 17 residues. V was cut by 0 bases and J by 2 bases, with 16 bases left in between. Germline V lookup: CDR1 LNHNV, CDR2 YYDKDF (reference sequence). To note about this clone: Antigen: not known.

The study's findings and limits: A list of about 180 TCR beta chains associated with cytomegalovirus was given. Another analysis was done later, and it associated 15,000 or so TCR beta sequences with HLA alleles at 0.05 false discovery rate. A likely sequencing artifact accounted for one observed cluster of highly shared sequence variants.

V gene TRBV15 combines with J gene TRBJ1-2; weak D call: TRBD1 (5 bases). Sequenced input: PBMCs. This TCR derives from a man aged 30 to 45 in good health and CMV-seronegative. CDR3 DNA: TGTGCCACCAGCAGAGATATAGTCCCAGGGAAGAACTATGGCTACACCTTC. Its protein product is CATSRDIVPGKNYGYTF.